This T cell receptor (beta chain) was found in a study of blood T cells in healthy people across ages. For this clonotype: What it recognizes is unknown.

Study results and caveats: For the donors, CMV status was unknown and possibly confounded expanded clonotype changes. Whereas aged donors had fewer naive CD4+ cells, long-lived donors had more of them and higher diversity.

The authors ran a second PCR of roughly 6 to 12 cycles using a sample-barcoded 5' primer and a J-beta primer mix. TCRdb re-called the 5' RACE reads with MiXCR, one entry per CDR3 protein. The sample has 1.5 million to 2 million distinct CDR3 sequences, 28% seen once. V lost 3 bases to trimming and J lost 8 bases, with 11 bases between them. This CDR3 is built from 13 residues. Germline values: CDR1 LGHNT, CDR2 FRNRAP. Healthy Caucasian individuals from Russia aged roughly 6 to 90 were enrolled as donors. The receptor was derived from a woman under 40 in good health. The sample consisted of blood. The chain carries TRBV12-5 and TRBJ2-1, with D perhaps matching TRBD2 (5 bases). The CDR3 DNA sequence: TGTGCTAGTGGTTTTCGGACTGGCGATGAGCAGTTCTTC. Protein sequence: CASGFRTGDEQFF.